This entry is about one T cell receptor beta chain. Its antigen is undetermined. This sample was included in a study of T cell responses to AZD1222 COVID-19 vaccine. Recipients boosted at about 4 weeks or about 12 weeks are pooled. Overall study results and limits: Spike-wide coverage was observed for vaccine-associated CD4 TCRs, with dominant responses at 160-218 and 743-854.

CDR3 size: 12 residues. From germline, CDR1 is MNHEY and CDR2 SMNVEV (reference sequence). The V gene lost 3 bases and the J gene lost 9 bases, with 9 bases spanning the gap. TCRdb's table, derived via immunoSEQ multiplex PCR, lists solely in-frame clones and lacks some. The sample lists approximately 130,000 clones, about 89% occurring once. The rearrangement links TRBV27 to TRBJ2-1; D is undetermined. The sequencing here drew on peripheral blood, taken 28 days after the second AZD1222 dose. The source is an adult who received the AZD1222 COVID-19 vaccine. The CDR3 bases are TGTGCCAGCAGTTTTCTTAACGGTGAGCAGTTCTTC. Encoded protein: CASSFLNGEQFF.